These 29 T cell receptor beta chains were sequenced from one sample in a study of blood T cell repertoires in COVID-19. TCRdb keeps only in-frame clones here, not all; method: immunoSEQ multiplex PCR. This sample carries 200,000 to 250,000 clones, about 80% of them seen once, and the ten largest clones take about 2.1%. Specimen: peripheral blood. The source is a woman in her sixties or seventies with acute or convalescent COVID-19.

The chain couples TRBV5-5 to TRBJ1-2; D remains unclear. This CDR3 is built from 16 residues. V was pared by 0 bases and J by 8 bases, with 20 bases between. Germline V gene lookup returns CDR1 SGHKS and CDR2 YYEKEE (reference sequence). CDR3: CASSLVKGAGSNGYTF. The CDR3, as DNA: TGTGCCAGCAGCTTGGTAAAGGGAGCCGGCTCTAACGGCTACACCTTC.

This clone showed up just a few times. This chain joins TRBV11-2 and TRBJ1-3; 8 nucleotides align to TRBD1. V trimming: 1 base; J trimming: 0 bases; junction bases outside the gene matches: 5. CDR1 is SGHAT and CDR2 is FQNNGV in the germline V gene. The CDR3 totals 17 residues. CDR3 nucleotide sequence: TGTGCCAGCAGCTTAGCATTTCAGGGGGCCTCTGGAAACACCATATATTTT. This codes for CASSLAFQGASGNTIYF.

The rearrangement uses TRBV29-1 and TRBJ1-4; a weak D match, TRBD1 (5 bases). The CDR3 runs 13 residues. V lost 8 bases and J lost 12, with 22 bases in between. The germline V gene has CDR1 SQVTM and CDR2 ANQGSEA. In DNA form, the CDR3 reads TGCAGCCAAGACAGCTATGTAGTCGGCGAACTGTTTTTT. Protein: CSQDSYVVGELFF.

This chain uses TRBV10-3 with TRBJ2-1; tentative D call: TRBD1 (5 bases). V lost 0 bases, J lost 0 bases, and 9 bases lay in between. This CDR3 is built from 16 residues. Germline CDR1 and CDR2: ENHRY and SYGVKD. In DNA form, the CDR3 reads TGTGCCATCAGTGAGTCTGGGGCCAGCTCCTACAATGAGCAGTTCTTC. Translating gives CAISESGASSYNEQFF.

This clone was observed a handful of times. Other DNA sequences of this sample code for an identical CDR3. The rearrangement links TRBV7-6 to TRBJ2-5, with D perhaps matching TRBD1 (5 bases). The CDR3 has 12 residues. Looked up from germline, CDR1 is SGHVS and CDR2 is FNYEAQ. V dropped 1 base and J dropped 5 bases, with 5 bases sitting between them. The CDR3 DNA sequence: TGTGCCAGCAGCTTAGACAGGGAGACCCAGTACTTC. This encodes CASSLDRETQYF.

The rearrangement uses TRBV5-1 and TRBJ1-2; TRBD1 agrees at 7 bases. V was pared by 4 bases and J by 5 bases, with 8 bases of the junction left unmatched. Per germline, CDR1 SGHRS and CDR2 YFSETQ. The CDR3 covers 14 residues. In DNA, the CDR3 is TGCGCCAGCAGCCCGGATGGGACAGAGTATGGCTACACCTTC. Its translation: CASSPDGTEYGYTF. Based on the CDR3 plus reference TRBV5-1 and TRBJ1-2, the full variable domain is KAGVTQTPRYLIKTRGQQVTLSCSPISGHRSVSWYQQTPGQGLQFLFEYFSETQRNKGNFPGRFSGRQFSNSRSEMNVSTLELGDSALYLCASSPDGTEYGYTFGSGTRLTVV.

This chain connects TRBV4-2 to TRBJ2-5; 10 bases line up with TRBD2. Germline V gene sequence: CDR1 LGHNA, CDR2 YNFKEQ. V lost 4 bases and J lost 9; bases outside the gene matches: 8. The length of the CDR3 is 14 residues. This chain's CDR3 is CASSRERGGLAQYF. The DNA of the CDR3 is TGTGCCAGCAGCCGGGAGCGGGGGGGCCTTGCCCAGTACTTC.

This rearrangement joins TRBV13 to TRBJ2-2, with TRBD2 matching over 8 bases. Germline V lookup: CDR1 PRHDT, CDR2 FYEKMQ (reference sequence). The CDR3 has 17 residues. Trimming at V came to 5 bases and at J to 9 bases, leaving 17 bases not matched to a gene. Written as DNA, the CDR3 is TGTGCCAGCAGCCCCCCCCCAGCGGGGGACCCCAGCTGGGAGCTGTTTTTT. It yields the protein CASSPPPAGDPSWELFF.

The sample holds a few counts of this clone. The CDR3 protein is CASSLADGQGARSRSYGYTF. The CDR3 coding sequence is TGCGCCAGCAGCTTGGCTGACGGACAGGGGGCCCGAAGCCGATCCTATGGCTACACCTTC. The chain joins TRBV5-1 to TRBJ1-2; 11 bases are shared with TRBD1. V lost 0 bases to trimming and J lost 4 bases; unmatched junction nucleotides: 17. Germline CDR1 and CDR2: SGHRS and YFSETQ. The CDR3 loop spans 20 amino acids.

J is TRBJ2-5 and V is TRBV7-3; 8 bases agree with TRBD1. This CDR3 has 15 amino acids. The germline CDR1 and CDR2 sequences are SGHTA and FQGTGA. J gave up 5 bases and V 5 bases, and 10 bases lay outside the gene matches. CDR3 sequence reads: CASSPGQGGKETQYF. In DNA form, the CDR3 reads TGTGCCAGCAGCCCTGGACAGGGAGGAAAGGAGACCCAGTACTTC.

This clone was found a few times. The CDR3 protein is CASSLVHPGIDTQYF. The CDR3 nucleotides read TGTGCCAGCAGCTTAGTACACCCAGGGATAGATACGCAGTATTTT. The rearrangement links TRBV11-2 to TRBJ2-3, with a tentative D call TRBD1 (5 bases). The CDR3 contains 15 residues. The germline V gene has CDR1 SGHAT and CDR2 FQNNGV. V lost 1 base to trimming and J lost 5 bases, with 13 bases between them.

V gene TRBV12-3 or TRBV12-4 combines with J gene TRBJ1-1; D is ambiguous. V gave up 3 bases and J gave up 5 bases, with 7 bases separating them. The CDR3 loop spans 12 amino acids. The CDR3: CASSFTQTEAFF. CDR3 coding DNA: TGTGCCAGCAGTTTTACACAAACTGAAGCTTTCTTT.

The chain carries TRBV27 and TRBJ1-3; unclear D gene. Germline V CDR1 and CDR2: MNHEY, SMNVEV (reference sequence). Between the trimmed V and J ends, which lost 6 bases and 4 bases, there was a span of 10 bases. CDR3 size: 13 residues. Written as DNA, the CDR3 is TGTGCCAGCAGCCCCTCTATCGGAAACACCATATATTTT. Its protein product is CASSPSIGNTIYF.

The chain employs TRBV6-6 and TRBJ1-1; D remains ambiguous. V was cut by 7 bases and J by 1 base, with 10 bases left in between. In germline, CDR1 is MNHNY, CDR2 SVGAGI (reference sequence). The CDR3 extends over 13 amino acids. The CDR3 nucleotides are TGTGCCAGCACAGTCCCGGGGAACACTGAAGCTTTCTTT. It codes for CASTVPGNTEAFF.

J is TRBJ2-7 and V is TRBV4-2; tentative D call: TRBD2 (6 bases). Germline V gives CDR1 LGHNA, CDR2 YNFKEQ. V dropped 1 base and J dropped 2 bases, with 15 bases sitting between them. The CDR3 is made up of 16 amino acids. For the CDR3, the DNA is TGTGCCAGCAGCCAAGGCTTTCGTCGGGGGACCTACGAGCAGTACTTC. This translates into CASSQGFRRGTYEQYF.

The rearrangement uses TRBV5-1 and TRBJ1-6; 7 nucleotides agree with TRBD1. The junction had 2 bases not matched to a gene; V was cut back by 3 bases and J by 5 bases. CDR1 and CDR2 from the germline V gene are SGHRS and YFSETQ. The CDR3 totals 14 residues. The chain's CDR3 is CASSWGTDNSPLHF. For the CDR3, the DNA is TGCGCCAGCAGCTGGGGGACAGATAATTCACCCCTCCACTTT.

The chain couples TRBV12-5 to TRBJ2-1; D call uncertain. The CDR3 spans 15 residues. Germline values: CDR1 LGHNT, CDR2 FRNRAP. V lost 1 base and J 0 bases, leaving 7 bases between the germline ends. CDR3 nucleotide sequence: TGTGCTAGTGGTTTGGGCCTAACCTCCTACAATGAGCAGTTCTTC. This codes for CASGLGLTSYNEQFF.

The chain has TRBV27 and TRBJ2-2; 14 nucleotides line up with TRBD2. V lost 4 bases and J lost 6; bases outside the gene matches: 7. Germline-derived CDR1 and CDR2 are MNHEY and SMNVEV (reference sequence). The CDR3 spans 17 residues. The chain's CDR3 is CASSSTSGGAGAGELFF. CDR3 DNA: TGTGCCAGCAGTTCGACTAGCGGGGGGGCCGGAGCCGGGGAGCTGTTTTTT.

The chain employs TRBV6-6 and TRBJ1-3; TRBD1 is a possible D gene (6 bases). Germline V CDR1 and CDR2: MNHNY, SVGAGI (reference sequence). Trimming pared 6 bases from V and 1 base from J, leaving 10 bases between. The length of the CDR3 is 14 residues. The CDR3: CASRAGESGNTIYF. CDR3 nucleotide sequence: TGTGCCAGCAGGGCAGGGGAGTCTGGAAACACCATATATTTT.

This clone was seen just once. V and J are TRBV6-5 and TRBJ2-3, with TRBD2 matching over 7 bases. CDR3 length: 15 amino acids. V trimming: 6 bases; J trimming: 6 bases; junction bases outside the gene matches: 12. Germline loops: CDR1 MNHEY, CDR2 SVGAGI. CDR3 loop: CASSLGRGAGDTQYF. The CDR3 region has the DNA TGTGCCAGCAGCCTAGGGAGGGGCGCAGGGGATACGCAGTATTTT.

The sample holds one count of this clone. The V gene is TRBV30, the J gene TRBJ1-4; TRBD1 matches 9 bases. Germline V gene data show CDR1 as GTSNPN and CDR2 as SVGIG (reference sequence). This CDR3 has 17 amino acids. The junction had 13 bases not matched to a gene; V was cut back by 0 bases and J by 8 bases. The CDR3 spells CAWSVGLRGDREEKLFF. CDR3 DNA sequence: TGTGCCTGGAGTGTAGGTCTACGGGGGGACAGGGAAGAAAAACTGTTTTTT.

V is TRBV7-9 and J is TRBJ1-6; 7 bases agree with TRBD1. The CDR3 sequence is 16 residues long. V shed 5 bases and J 6 bases; nucleotides not matched to a gene: 10. Per the germline V gene, CDR1 is SEHNR and CDR2 is FQNEAQ (reference sequence). CDR3 nucleotide sequence: TGTGCCAGCAGCCTTTCGACAGGGACCCCTAATTCACCCCTCCACTTT. Protein sequence: CASSLSTGTPNSPLHF.

This clone has just a few counts. This chain joins TRBV5-6 and TRBJ2-5; perhaps TRBD2 as D (5 bases). Germline assignment: CDR1 SGHDT and CDR2 YYEEEE. This CDR3 has 16 amino acids. The V end lost 7 bases, the J end lost 1 base, and 20 bases lay between the germline ends. In nucleotides, the CDR3 is TGTGCCAGCTGTAATATGGGAAGCGGAGGCCAAGAGACCCAGTACTTC. This sequence encodes CASCNMGSGGQETQYF.

The chain carries TRBV20-1 and TRBJ2-7, with 11 positions matching TRBD2. Germline CDR1 DFQATT, CDR2 SNEGSKA (reference sequence). V dropped 3 bases and J dropped 6; count of bases not matched to a gene: 7. The CDR3 totals 14 residues. CDR3 sequence reads: CSASFTSGGGEQYF. CDR3 sequence (DNA): TGCAGTGCTAGTTTTACTAGCGGGGGAGGCGAGCAGTACTTC.

V is TRBV10-1 and J is TRBJ1-1, with a tentative D call TRBD1 (5 bases). Trimming pared 9 bases from V and 1 base from J, leaving 12 bases between. This CDR3 has 13 residues. From germline, CDR1 is WNHNN and CDR2 SYGVQD (reference sequence). The CDR3 loop is CARNWGGNTEAFF. The CDR3 region has the DNA TGCGCCAGGAACTGGGGGGGGAACACTGAAGCTTTCTTT.

The J gene is TRBJ1-2, the V gene TRBV6-5, with D maybe TRBD1 (6 bases). CDR1 is MNHEY and CDR2 is SVGAGI in the germline V gene. The CDR3 covers 14 residues. V was trimmed by 3 bases and J by 4 bases, leaving 12 bases between them. The CDR3 nucleotides are TGTGCCAGCAGTTATAAGAGGGGGGGCTATGGCTACACCTTC. Amino acid sequence: CASSYKRGGYGYTF.

The rearrangement uses TRBV5-6 and TRBJ1-1, with no clear D. The CDR3 loop spans 16 amino acids. The germline V and J ends were trimmed by 1 base and 0 bases, with 13 bases remaining between them. Germline values: CDR1 SGHDT, CDR2 YYEEEE. For the CDR3, the DNA is TGTGCCAGCAGCTTGAGTGAACGTCAGGTGAACACTGAAGCTTTCTTT. It encodes CASSLSERQVNTEAFF. The full variable domain, completed using reference TRBV5-6 and TRBJ1-1, is DAGVTQSPTHLIKTRGQQVTLRCSPKSGHDTVSWYQQALGQGPQFIFQYYEEEERQRGNFPDRFSGHQFPNYSSELNVNALLLGDSALYLCASSLSERQVNTEAFFGQGTRLTVV.

This clone was observed a single time. This chain links TRBV5-1 with TRBJ2-7; TRBD2 matches 12 bases. The CDR3 length is 16 residues. Germline V lookup: CDR1 SGHRS, CDR2 YFSETQ. V shed 4 bases, J shed 6 bases, and the junction held 11 bases outside the gene matches. As DNA, the CDR3 is TGCGCCAGCAGCCTGCGACTAGCGGGGGCCAGCGGCGAGCAGTACTTC. Translated, it gives CASSLRLAGASGEQYF.

This rearrangement joins TRBV4-3 to TRBJ1-3; TRBD1 matches 7 bases. The CDR3 has 16 residues. CDR1 is LGHNA and CDR2 is YSLEER in the germline V gene. Germline trimming cut 0 bases from V and 0 bases from J; bases unmatched to any gene: 2. Here the CDR3 reads CASSQEGQLSGNTIYF. CDR3 nucleotide sequence: TGCGCCAGCAGCCAAGAGGGACAGCTCTCTGGAAACACCATATATTTT.